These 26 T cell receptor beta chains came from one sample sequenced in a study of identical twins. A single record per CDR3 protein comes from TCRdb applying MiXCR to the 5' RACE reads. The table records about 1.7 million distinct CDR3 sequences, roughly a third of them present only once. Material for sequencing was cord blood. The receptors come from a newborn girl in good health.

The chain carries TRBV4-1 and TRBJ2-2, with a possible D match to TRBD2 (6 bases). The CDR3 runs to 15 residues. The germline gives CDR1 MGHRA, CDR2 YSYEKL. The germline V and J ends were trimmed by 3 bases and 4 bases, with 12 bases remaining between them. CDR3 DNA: TGCGCCAGCAGCCAGGGACTCTCGGGCACCGGGGAGCTGTTTTTT. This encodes CASSQGLSGTGELFF.

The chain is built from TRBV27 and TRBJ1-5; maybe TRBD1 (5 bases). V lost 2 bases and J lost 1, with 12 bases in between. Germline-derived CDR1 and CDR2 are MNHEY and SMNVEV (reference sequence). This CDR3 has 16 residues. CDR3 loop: CASSLRAGMSNQPQHF. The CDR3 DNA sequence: TGTGCCAGCAGTTTAAGGGCAGGGATGAGCAATCAGCCCCAGCATTTT.

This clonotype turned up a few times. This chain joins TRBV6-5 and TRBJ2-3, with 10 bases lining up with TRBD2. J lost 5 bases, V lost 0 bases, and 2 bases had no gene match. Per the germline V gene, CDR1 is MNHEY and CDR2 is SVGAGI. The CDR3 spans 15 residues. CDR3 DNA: TGTGCCAGCAGTTACTCGACTAGCGGGCGAGATACGCAGTATTTT. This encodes CASSYSTSGRDTQYF.

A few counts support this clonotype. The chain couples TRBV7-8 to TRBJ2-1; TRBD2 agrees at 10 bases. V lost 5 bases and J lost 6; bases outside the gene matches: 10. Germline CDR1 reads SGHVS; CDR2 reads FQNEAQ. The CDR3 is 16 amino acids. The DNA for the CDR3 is TGTGCCAGCAGCAAATCCGGGACTAGCGTCCCCAATGAGCAGTTCTTC. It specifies CASSKSGTSVPNEQFF. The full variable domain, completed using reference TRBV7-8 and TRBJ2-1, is GAGVSQSPRYKVAKRGQDVALRCDPISGHVSLFWYQQALGQGPEFLTYFQNEAQLDKSGLPSDRFFAERPEGSVSTLKIQRTQQEDSAVYLCASSKSGTSVPNEQFFGPGTRLTVL.

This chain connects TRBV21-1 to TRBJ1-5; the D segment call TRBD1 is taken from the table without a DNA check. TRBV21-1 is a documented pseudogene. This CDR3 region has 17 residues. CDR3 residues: CASSKVGGTGKIQPQHF. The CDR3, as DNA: TGTGCCAGCAGCAAAGTAGGAGGGACAGGGAAGATTCAGCCCCAGCATTTT.

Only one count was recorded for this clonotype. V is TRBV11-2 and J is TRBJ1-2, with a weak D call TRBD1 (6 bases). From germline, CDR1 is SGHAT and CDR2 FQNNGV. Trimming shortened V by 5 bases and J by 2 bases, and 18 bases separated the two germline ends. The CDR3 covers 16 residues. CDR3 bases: TGTGCCAGCAGCCCGATCAGGGGCCTCCAGAACTATGGCTACACCTTC. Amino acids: CASSPIRGLQNYGYTF.

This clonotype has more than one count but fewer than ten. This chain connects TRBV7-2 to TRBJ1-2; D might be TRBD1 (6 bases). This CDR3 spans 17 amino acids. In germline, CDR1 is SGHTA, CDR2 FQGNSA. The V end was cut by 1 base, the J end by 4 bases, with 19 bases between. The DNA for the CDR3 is TGTGCCAGCAGCTTAGAACCTGCGTTAGGGACAACCTATGGCTACACCTTC. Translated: CASSLEPALGTTYGYTF.

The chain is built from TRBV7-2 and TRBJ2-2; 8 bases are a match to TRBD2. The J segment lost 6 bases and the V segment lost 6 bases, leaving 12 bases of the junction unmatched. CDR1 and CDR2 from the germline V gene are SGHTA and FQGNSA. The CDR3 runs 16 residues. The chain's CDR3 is CASRKPGGPTPGELFF. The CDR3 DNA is TGTGCCAGCAGGAAACCGGGGGGGCCTACCCCCGGGGAGCTGTTTTTT.

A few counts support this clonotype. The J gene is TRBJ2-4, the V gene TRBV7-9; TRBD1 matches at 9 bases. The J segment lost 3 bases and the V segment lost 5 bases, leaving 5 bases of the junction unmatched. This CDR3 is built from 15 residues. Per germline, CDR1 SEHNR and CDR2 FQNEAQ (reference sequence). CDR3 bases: TGTGCCAGCAGCCCCATGACAGGGGGCAAAAACATTCAGTACTTC. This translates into CASSPMTGGKNIQYF.

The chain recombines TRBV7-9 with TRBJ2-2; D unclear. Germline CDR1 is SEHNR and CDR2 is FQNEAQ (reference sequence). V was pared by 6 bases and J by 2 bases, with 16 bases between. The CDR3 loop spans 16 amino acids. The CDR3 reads CASRLRPGLNTGELFF. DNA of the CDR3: TGTGCCAGCAGATTGCGGCCGGGTCTTAACACCGGGGAGCTGTTTTTT.

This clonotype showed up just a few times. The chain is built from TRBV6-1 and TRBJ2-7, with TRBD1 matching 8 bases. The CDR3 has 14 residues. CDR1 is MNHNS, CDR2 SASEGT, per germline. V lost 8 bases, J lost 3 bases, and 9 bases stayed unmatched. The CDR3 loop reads CASAGTGENYEQYF. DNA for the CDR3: TGTGCCAGCGCCGGGACAGGAGAAAACTACGAGCAGTACTTC.

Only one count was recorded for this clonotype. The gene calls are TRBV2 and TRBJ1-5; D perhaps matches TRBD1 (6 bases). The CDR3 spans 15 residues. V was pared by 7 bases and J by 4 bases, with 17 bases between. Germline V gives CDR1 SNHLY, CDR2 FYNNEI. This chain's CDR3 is CASTNSDRPNQPQHF. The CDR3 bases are TGTGCCAGCACCAACTCAGACAGGCCTAATCAGCCCCAGCATTTT.

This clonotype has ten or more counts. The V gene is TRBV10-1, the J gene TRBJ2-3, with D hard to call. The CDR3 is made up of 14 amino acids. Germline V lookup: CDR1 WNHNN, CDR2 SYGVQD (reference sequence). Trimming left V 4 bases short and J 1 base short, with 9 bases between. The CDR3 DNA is TGCGCCAGCAGTGGCTCTAGTCGCACAGATACGCAGTATTTT. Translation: CASSGSSRTDTQYF.

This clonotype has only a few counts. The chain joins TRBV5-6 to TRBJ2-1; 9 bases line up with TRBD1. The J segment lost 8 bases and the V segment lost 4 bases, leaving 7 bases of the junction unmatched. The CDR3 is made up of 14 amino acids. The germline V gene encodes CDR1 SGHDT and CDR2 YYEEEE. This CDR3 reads CASSQRTGAYEQFF. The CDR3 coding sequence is TGTGCCAGCAGCCAAAGGACAGGGGCGTATGAGCAGTTCTTC.

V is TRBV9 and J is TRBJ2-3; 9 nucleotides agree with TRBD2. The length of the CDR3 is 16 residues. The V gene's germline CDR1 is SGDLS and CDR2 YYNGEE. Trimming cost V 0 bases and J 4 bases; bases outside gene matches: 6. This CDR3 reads CASSVASGRLSDTQYF. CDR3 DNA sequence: TGTGCCAGCAGCGTAGCGAGCGGGAGGCTCTCAGATACGCAGTATTTT.

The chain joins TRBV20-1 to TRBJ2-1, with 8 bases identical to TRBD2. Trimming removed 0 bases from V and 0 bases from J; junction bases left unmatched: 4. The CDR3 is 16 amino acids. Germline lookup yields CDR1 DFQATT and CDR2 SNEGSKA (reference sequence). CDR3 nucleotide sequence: TGCAGTGCTAGAGATTTAGGGACTAGCTCCTACAATGAGCAGTTCTTC. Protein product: CSARDLGTSSYNEQFF.

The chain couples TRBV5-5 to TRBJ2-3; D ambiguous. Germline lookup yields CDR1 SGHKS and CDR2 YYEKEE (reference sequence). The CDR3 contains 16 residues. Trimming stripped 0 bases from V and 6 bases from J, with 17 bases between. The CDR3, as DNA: TGTGCCAGCAGCTTGGGGGGAAGACTGGTATTCGATACGCAGTATTTT. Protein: CASSLGGRLVFDTQYF.

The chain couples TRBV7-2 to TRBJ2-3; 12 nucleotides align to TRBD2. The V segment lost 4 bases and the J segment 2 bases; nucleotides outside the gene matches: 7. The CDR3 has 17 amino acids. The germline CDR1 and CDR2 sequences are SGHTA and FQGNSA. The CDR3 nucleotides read TGTGCCAGCAGCTCGTTACTAGCGGGAGGTCTCACAGATACGCAGTATTTT. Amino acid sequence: CASSSLLAGGLTDTQYF.

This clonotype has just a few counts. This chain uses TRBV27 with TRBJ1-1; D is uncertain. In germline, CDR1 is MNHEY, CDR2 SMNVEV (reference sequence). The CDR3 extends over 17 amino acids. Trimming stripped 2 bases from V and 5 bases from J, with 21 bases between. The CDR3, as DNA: TGTGCCAGCAGTTTAGGAGGAGGAAGTGGGTACGGTACTGAAGCTTTCTTT. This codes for CASSLGGGSGYGTEAFF.

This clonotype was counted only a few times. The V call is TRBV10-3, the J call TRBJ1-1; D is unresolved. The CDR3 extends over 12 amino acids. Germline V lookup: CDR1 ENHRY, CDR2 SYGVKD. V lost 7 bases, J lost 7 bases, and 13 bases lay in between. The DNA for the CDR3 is TGTGCCATCAAAGGCAGTTCGAATGAAGCTTTCTTT. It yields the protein CAIKGSSNEAFF.

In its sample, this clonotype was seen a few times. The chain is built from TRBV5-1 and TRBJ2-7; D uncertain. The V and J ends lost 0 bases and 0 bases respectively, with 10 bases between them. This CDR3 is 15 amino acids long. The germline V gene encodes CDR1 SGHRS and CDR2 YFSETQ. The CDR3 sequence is CASSLVPDDSYEQYF. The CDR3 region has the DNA TGCGCCAGCAGCTTGGTCCCGGACGACTCCTACGAGCAGTACTTC.

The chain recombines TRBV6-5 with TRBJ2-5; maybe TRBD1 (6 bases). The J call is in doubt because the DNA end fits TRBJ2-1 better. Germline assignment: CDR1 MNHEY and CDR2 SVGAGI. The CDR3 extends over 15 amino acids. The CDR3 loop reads CASSYQDSPQETQFF. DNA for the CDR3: TGTGCCAGCAGTTACCAGGACAGCCCTCAAGAGACCCAGTTCTTC.

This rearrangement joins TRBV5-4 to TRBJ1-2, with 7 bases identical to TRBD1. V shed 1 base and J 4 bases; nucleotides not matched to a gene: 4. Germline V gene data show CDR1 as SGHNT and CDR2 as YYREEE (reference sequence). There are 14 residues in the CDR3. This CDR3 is CASSLRDSLYGYTF. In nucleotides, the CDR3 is TGTGCCAGCAGCTTGCGGGACAGCCTCTATGGCTACACCTTC.

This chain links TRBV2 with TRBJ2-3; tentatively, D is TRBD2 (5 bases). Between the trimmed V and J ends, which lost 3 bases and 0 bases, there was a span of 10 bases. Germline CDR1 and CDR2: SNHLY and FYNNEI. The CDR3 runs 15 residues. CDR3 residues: CASSDAADSTDTQYF. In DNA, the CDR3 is TGTGCCAGCAGTGATGCAGCGGACAGCACAGATACGCAGTATTTT.

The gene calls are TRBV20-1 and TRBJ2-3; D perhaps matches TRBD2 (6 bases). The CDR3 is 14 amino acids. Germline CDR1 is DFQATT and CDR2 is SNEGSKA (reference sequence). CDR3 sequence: CSAAGGISTDTQYF. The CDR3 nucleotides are TGCAGCGCAGCCGGGGGAATTAGCACAGATACGCAGTATTTT.

The DNA for the CDR3 is TGCAGTGCTAGAGCCCGGAAAACAAACACAGATACGCAGTATTTT. Translated, it gives CSARARKTNTDTQYF. This chain uses TRBV20-1 with TRBJ2-3; D remains unclear. V was pared by 1 base and J by 2 bases, with 13 bases between. Germline lookup yields CDR1 DFQATT and CDR2 SNEGSKA (reference sequence). The CDR3 totals 15 residues.